One and the same sample provided the 5 T cell receptor beta chains below, sequenced in a study of shared clonotypes between healthy human individuals. Here immunoSEQ multiplex PCR was the method, and the copy in TCRdb shows in-frame clones only, minus some. The sample records more than 400,000 clones, 90% to 96% being singletons. Sequenced sample: naive CD4+ T cells sorted from blood. As for subset: CD45RA+ positively selected. The receptor set was obtained from a woman aged 25 to 39 in good health.

The gene calls are TRBV25-1 and TRBJ2-3, with 8 bases identical to TRBD1. From germline, CDR1 is MGHDK and CDR2 SYGVNS. Trimming at V came to 4 bases and at J to 0 bases, leaving 6 bases not matched to a gene. The CDR3 runs 16 residues. The CDR3 sequence: CASSGEDRASTDTQYF. The CDR3 region has the DNA TGTGCCAGCAGTGGCGAGGACAGGGCTAGCACAGATACGCAGTATTTT.

The genes are TRBV30 and TRBJ1-3, with D unclear. Looked up from germline, CDR1 is GTSNPN and CDR2 is SVGIG (reference sequence). The CDR3 length is 15 residues. V was clipped by 5 bases and J by 0 bases, with 14 bases between them. In nucleotides, the CDR3 is TGTGCCTGGGGAACTAACCAACTCTCTGGAAACACCATATATTTT. Its protein product is CAWGTNQLSGNTIYF.

The chain combines TRBV27 with TRBJ1-2; 11 bases map to TRBD1. Germline V CDR1 and CDR2: MNHEY, SMNVEV (reference sequence). The CDR3 runs to 14 residues. V lost 5 bases to trimming and J lost 3 bases; unmatched junction nucleotides: 2. CDR3: CASSRTGGDYGYTF. The DNA of the CDR3 is TGTGCCAGCAGTCGGACAGGGGGCGACTATGGCTACACCTTC.

The chain employs TRBV6-6 and TRBJ2-3; 7 nucleotides agree with TRBD2. V was pared by 5 bases and J by 4 bases, with 6 bases of the junction left unmatched. This CDR3 is built from 14 residues. The V gene's germline CDR1 is MNHNY and CDR2 SVGAGI (reference sequence). The CDR3 loop reads CASSRKRDADTQYF. Here the CDR3 DNA reads TGTGCCAGCAGTCGGAAGCGGGATGCAGATACGCAGTATTTT.

The chain carries TRBV20-1 and TRBJ1-2; no firm D call. The germline CDR1 and CDR2 sequences are DFQATT and SNEGSKA (reference sequence). This CDR3 region has 11 residues. V was trimmed by 6 bases and J by 6 bases, leaving 11 bases between them. The DNA for the CDR3 is TGCAGTGCCGCGACTGAAAATGGCTACACCTTC. Amino acid sequence: CSAATENGYTF.